Following are 28 T cell receptor beta chains from one sample sequenced in a study of cytomegalovirus exposure and HLA in healthy donors (dated by TCRdb to 2015 to 2018). Receptor libraries were prepared by the immunoSEQ multiplex PCR assay. For the multiplex PCR, a mixture combining 60 forward primers for TCR Vbeta segments and 13 reverse primers for TCR Jbeta segments was used. The immuneACCESS repertoire file appears here via TCRdb, limited to in-frame rearrangements. These files lack a portion of the clones; in checked studies, under half of the deficit traces to unresolved V genes, and the cause of the others is not known. This sample has around 190,000 clones in its table, and roughly 83% of those were observed once. The ten largest clones capture roughly 1.4% of the sample. The sample was PBMCs. The receptor source for this set is a woman between 45 and 65 years old in good health and CMV-seronegative.

This clone was seen more than once but under ten times. CDR3 protein: CASMFLRQGVAKNIQYF. CDR3 nucleotides: TGTGCCAGCATGTTTCTACGACAGGGGGTAGCCAAAAACATTCAGTACTTC. The genes are TRBV7-9 and TRBJ2-4; 9 nucleotides align to TRBD1. The germline V gene has CDR1 SEHNR and CDR2 FQNEAQ (reference sequence). J gave up 0 bases and V 7 bases, and 10 bases lay outside the gene matches. This CDR3 spans 17 amino acids.

Notes on this clone: The sample holds other DNA sequences that translate to the same CDR3. CDR3 residues: CASSLARGVGNTEAFF. CDR3 sequence (DNA): TGCGCCAGCAGCTTGGCTCGGGGGGTTGGGAACACTGAAGCTTTCTTT. The chain couples TRBV5-1 to TRBJ1-1, with a weak D call TRBD1 (5 bases). Germline CDR1 and CDR2: SGHRS and YFSETQ. The CDR3 is made up of 16 amino acids. Trimming left V 0 bases short and J 1 base short, with 13 bases between.

This clone occurred once. V gene TRBV6-5 combines with J gene TRBJ2-7, with D unclear. CDR1 MNHEY and CDR2 SVGAGI come from the germline V gene. V was shortened by 6 bases and J by 1 base, with 13 bases between the two germline ends. There are 14 residues in the CDR3. As DNA, the CDR3 is TGTGCCAGCAGCAGAGAGTGGAGTTCCTACGAGCAGTACTTC. It is translated as CASSREWSSYEQYF.

V usage is TRBV4-3 and J usage is TRBJ2-3; 7 bases align to TRBD1. Germline trimming cut 1 base from V and 3 bases from J; bases unmatched to any gene: 7. This CDR3 spans 16 amino acids. CDR1 is LGHNA, CDR2 YSLEER, per germline. The CDR3 sequence: CASSQAQGIFTDTQYF. CDR3 nucleotide sequence: TGCGCCAGCAGCCAAGCACAGGGGATATTTACAGATACGCAGTATTTT.

This chain links TRBV4-2 with TRBJ1-5, with D hard to call. The CDR3 is 14 residues long. V gave up 3 bases and J gave up 4 bases, with 10 bases separating them. Germline CDR1 and CDR2: LGHNA and YNFKEQ. The CDR3 region is CASSQGLLNQPQHF. The CDR3 nucleotides read TGTGCCAGCAGCCAGGGCCTTTTGAATCAGCCCCAGCATTTT.

Points on this clone: The sample contains more than one DNA sequence encoding this CDR3. The chain couples TRBV7-2 to TRBJ1-1, with no clear D. Trimming left V 1 base short and J 1 base short, with 7 bases between. The CDR3 extends over 14 amino acids. Germline V gene lookup returns CDR1 SGHTA and CDR2 FQGNSA. The CDR3 DNA is TGTGCCAGCAGCTTAGTCGGCGGGAACACTGAAGCTTTCTTT. This encodes CASSLVGGNTEAFF. The full variable domain, completed using reference TRBV7-2 and TRBJ1-1, is GAGVSQSPSNKVTEKGKDVELRCDPISGHTALYWYRQSLGQGLEFLIYFQGNSAPDKSGLPSDRFSAERTGGSVSTLTIQRTQQEDSAVYLCASSLVGGNTEAFFGQGTRLTVV.

In regard to this clone: An end of the junction differs from the germline gene, which may be a read error. The sample contains more than one DNA sequence encoding this CDR3. CDR3 in amino acids: CASSQDFYSGNTIYF. The CDR3 region has the DNA TGCGCCAGCAGCCAAGACTTTTACTCTGGTAACACCATATATTTT. J is TRBJ1-3 and V is TRBV4-1; D is undetermined. CDR3 length: 15 residues. Per the germline V gene, CDR1 is MGHRA and CDR2 is YSYEKL.

The V and J genes are TRBV28 and TRBJ1-1, with D maybe TRBD1 (6 bases). The germline gives CDR1 MDHEN, CDR2 SYDVKM. The CDR3 length is 11 residues. V was pared by 5 bases and J by 6 bases, with 7 bases between. The CDR3 sequence is CASSPGAEAFF. The CDR3 DNA reads as TGTGCCAGCAGTCCAGGGGCTGAAGCTTTCTTT.

This clone was detected only a few times. This chain uses TRBV11-3 with TRBJ2-1; 7 nucleotides agree with TRBD2. V shed 4 bases, J shed 0 bases, and the junction held 6 bases outside the gene matches. Germline CDR1 reads SGHNT; CDR2 reads YENEEA. The CDR3 loop spans 16 amino acids. CDR3 sequence: CASSSGGGSSYNEQFF. CDR3 nucleotide sequence: TGTGCCAGCAGCTCTGGGGGGGGGTCCTCCTACAATGAGCAGTTCTTC.

The chain carries TRBV23-1 and TRBJ2-7; a possible D gene is TRBD1 (5 bases). TRBV23-1 is an ORF for which the function is uncertain. The CDR3 has 11 amino acids. The V end lost 8 bases, the J end lost 7 bases, and 12 bases lay between the germline ends. The DNA of the CDR3 is TGCGCCAGCCGAAAGGGGTATGAGCAGTACTTC. This encodes CASRKGYEQYF.

The chain joins TRBV19 to TRBJ2-1; tentative D call: TRBD1 (5 bases). Per the germline V gene, CDR1 is LNHDA and CDR2 is SQIVND (reference sequence). Trimming shortened V by 6 bases and J by 0 bases, and 6 bases separated the two germline ends. The CDR3 totals 13 residues. CDR3 bases: TGTGCCAGTAGAAGGGGCTCCTACAATGAGCAGTTCTTC. Protein: CASRRGSYNEQFF.

The chain uses TRBV29-1 and TRBJ2-2, with D unresolved. CDR1 SQVTM and CDR2 ANQGSEA come from the germline V gene. Trimming took 1 base from V and 6 from J, leaving 9 bases between them. The CDR3 spans 13 residues. CDR3 amino acids: CSVEGIQPGELFF. The CDR3 bases are TGCAGCGTTGAAGGGATACAGCCCGGGGAGCTGTTTTTT.

The V gene is TRBV28, the J gene TRBJ1-5, with no clear D. The CDR3 extends over 13 amino acids. The V gene lost 4 bases and the J gene lost 4 bases, with 8 bases spanning the gap. Germline assignment: CDR1 MDHEN and CDR2 SYDVKM. The CDR3, as DNA: TGTGCCAGCAGTTCCCACGGGAATCAGCCCCAGCATTTT. Its translation is CASSSHGNQPQHF.

The table lists this clone with a count of one. The chain couples TRBV6-5 to TRBJ2-3, with TRBD1 matching over 9 bases. The CDR3 is made up of 15 amino acids. Unmatched junction bases numbered 8, after V lost 7 bases and J lost 3 bases. Germline CDR1 is MNHEY and CDR2 is SVGAGI. CDR3 in DNA: TGTGCCAGCACCGAAAGGACAGGGGAAACAGATACGCAGTATTTT. Translating it yields CASTERTGETDTQYF.

The chain joins TRBV7-2 to TRBJ2-5; D gene uncertain. The length of the CDR3 is 16 residues. Trimming stripped 6 bases from V and 5 bases from J, with 22 bases between. CDR1 SGHTA and CDR2 FQGNSA come from the germline V gene. The CDR3, as DNA: TGTGCCAGCAGTTCTCTCCAAACTTCGACACGGGAGACCCAGTACTTC. Translation: CASSSLQTSTRETQYF.

This clone showed up just once. The chain joins TRBV6-5 to TRBJ1-1, with 7 positions matching TRBD1. Germline trimming cut 6 bases from V and 1 base from J; bases unmatched to any gene: 8. Germline-derived CDR1 and CDR2 are MNHEY and SVGAGI. The CDR3 has 15 residues. CDR3 amino acids: CASRRDRAGNTEAFF. In DNA form, the CDR3 reads TGTGCCAGCAGAAGAGACAGGGCCGGGAACACTGAAGCTTTCTTT.

The V gene is TRBV11-2, the J gene TRBJ1-2, with D maybe TRBD1 (5 bases). In germline, CDR1 is SGHAT, CDR2 FQNNGV. The CDR3 has 11 amino acids. V was shortened by 6 bases and J by 7 bases, with 9 bases between the two germline ends. This CDR3 is CASSPGGGYTF. Written as DNA, the CDR3 is TGTGCCAGCAGTCCCGGGGGTGGCTACACCTTC.

V gene TRBV27 combines with J gene TRBJ1-5, with TRBD1 identical over 9 bases. This CDR3 region has 13 residues. V lost 6 bases, J lost 4 bases, and 1 base stayed unmatched. The germline CDR1 and CDR2 sequences are MNHEY and SMNVEV (reference sequence). DNA of the CDR3: TGTGCCAGCAGAGGGACAGGGAATCAGCCCCAGCATTTT. Protein product: CASRGTGNQPQHF.

The rearrangement uses TRBV9 and TRBJ2-2; 7 nucleotides match TRBD1. From germline, CDR1 is SGDLS and CDR2 YYNGEE. The ends lost 3 bases at V and 6 bases at J; junction bases unmatched: 11. The CDR3 contains 16 residues. CDR3 in DNA: TGTGCCAGCAGCGGGTCAGTACAGGGGCTGGCCGGGGAGCTGTTTTTT. Protein sequence: CASSGSVQGLAGELFF.

This clone was detected only once. The gene calls are TRBV7-9 and TRBJ1-6; D not certain. The CDR3 is 17 amino acids. Germline V gene lookup returns CDR1 SEHNR and CDR2 FQNEAQ (reference sequence). V lost 5 bases and J 2 bases, leaving 16 bases between the germline ends. The CDR3 is CASSPIRMSAYNSPLHF. CDR3 nucleotide sequence: TGTGCCAGCAGCCCCATTAGAATGTCGGCCTATAATTCACCCCTCCACTTT.

The chain combines TRBV6-6 with TRBJ2-5; D is perhaps TRBD2 (6 bases). Germline assignment: CDR1 MNHNY and CDR2 SVGAGI (reference sequence). Between the trimmed V and J ends, which lost 4 bases and 4 bases, there was a span of 16 bases. The CDR3 length is 15 residues. CDR3 in amino acids: CASSSSGLRGETQYF. CDR3 sequence (DNA): TGTGCCAGCAGTTCCTCGGGACTCCGAGGAGAGACCCAGTACTTC.

The V and J genes are TRBV5-1 and TRBJ1-2, with D possibly being TRBD1 (6 bases). Germline loops: CDR1 SGHRS, CDR2 YFSETQ. The V gene lost 1 base and the J gene lost 2 bases, with 12 bases spanning the gap. The length of the CDR3 is 15 residues. The CDR3 region has the DNA TGCGCCAGCAGCTTGAATACAGGGCCGAACTATGGCTACACCTTC. Amino acids: CASSLNTGPNYGYTF. Complete variable domain (other parts from reference TRBV5-1 and TRBJ1-2): KAGVTQTPRYLIKTRGQQVTLSCSPISGHRSVSWYQQTPGQGLQFLFEYFSETQRNKGNFPGRFSGRQFSNSRSEMNVSTLELGDSALYLCASSLNTGPNYGYTFGSGTRLTVV.

Only one count was recorded for this clone. V is TRBV4-3 and J is TRBJ1-1; D possibly corresponds to TRBD1 (5 bases). V lost 0 bases and J 4 bases, leaving 9 bases between the germline ends. From germline, CDR1 is LGHNA and CDR2 YSLEER. The CDR3 length is 14 residues. The CDR3 nucleotides read TGCGCCAGCAGCCAAGAGGAGGGGAGCACTGAAGCTTTCTTT. Translation gives CASSQEEGSTEAFF.

The CDR3 spells CASSFTIRVMNTEAFF. As DNA, the CDR3 is TGTGCCAGCAGTTTCACTATACGGGTCATGAACACTGAAGCTTTCTTT. The chain carries TRBV6-5 and TRBJ1-1; D unresolved. The CDR3 runs to 16 residues. V was cut by 4 bases and J by 0 bases, with 15 bases left in between. In germline, CDR1 is MNHEY, CDR2 SVGAGI.

The chain is built from TRBV6-5 and TRBJ1-1; D remains unclear. The V end was cut by 5 bases, the J end by 3 bases, with 4 bases between. This CDR3 spans 11 amino acids. Germline V gene data show CDR1 as MNHEY and CDR2 as SVGAGI. CDR3 loop: CASSGHTEAFF. In DNA, the CDR3 is TGTGCCAGCAGTGGCCACACTGAAGCTTTCTTT.

This clone was seen a few times. The chain is built from TRBV5-6 and TRBJ2-5, with 8 bases aligning to TRBD1. The J call may be faulty, since TRBJ2-7 better matches the DNA end. Germline-derived CDR1 and CDR2 are SGHDT and YYEEEE. The CDR3 runs 14 residues. CDR3 DNA: TGTGCCAGCAGCTTTGGAACAGGGGGATACGAGCAGTACTTC. It yields the protein CASSFGTGGYEQYF.

The rearrangement uses TRBV13 and TRBJ2-5; D is ambiguous. Between the trimmed V and J ends, which lost 3 bases and 2 bases, there was a span of 13 bases. The CDR3 is 15 residues long. CDR1 is PRHDT, CDR2 FYEKMQ, per germline (reference sequence). The CDR3 DNA sequence: TGTGCCAGCAGCTTTGGAAAGGTCAGGCAAGAGACCCAGTACTTC. Encoded protein: CASSFGKVRQETQYF.

CDR3 DNA: TGTGCCTCCGGGGCGGGGGGGAACACAGATACGCAGTATTTT. This codes for CASGAGGNTDTQYF. This rearrangement joins TRBV10-3 to TRBJ2-3; TRBD2 matches 9 bases. CDR1 and CDR2 from the germline V gene are ENHRY and SYGVKD. The length of the CDR3 is 14 residues. V lost 11 bases, J lost 2 bases, and 8 bases stayed unmatched.